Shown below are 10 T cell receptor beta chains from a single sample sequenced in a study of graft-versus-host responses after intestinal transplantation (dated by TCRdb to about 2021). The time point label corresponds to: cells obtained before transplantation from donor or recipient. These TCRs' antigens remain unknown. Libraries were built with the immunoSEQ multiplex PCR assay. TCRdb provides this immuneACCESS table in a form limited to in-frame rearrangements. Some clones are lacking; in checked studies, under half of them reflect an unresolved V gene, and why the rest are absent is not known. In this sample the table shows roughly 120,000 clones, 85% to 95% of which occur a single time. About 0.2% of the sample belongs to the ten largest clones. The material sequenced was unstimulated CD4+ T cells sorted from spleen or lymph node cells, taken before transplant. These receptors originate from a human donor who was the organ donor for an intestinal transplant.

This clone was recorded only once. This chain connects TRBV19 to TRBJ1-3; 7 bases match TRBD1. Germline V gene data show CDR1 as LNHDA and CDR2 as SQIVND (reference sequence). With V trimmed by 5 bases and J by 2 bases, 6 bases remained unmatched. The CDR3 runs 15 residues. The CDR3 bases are TGTGCCAGTAGTTCGACAGGGTGGACTGGAAACACCATATATTTT. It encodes CASSSTGWTGNTIYF.

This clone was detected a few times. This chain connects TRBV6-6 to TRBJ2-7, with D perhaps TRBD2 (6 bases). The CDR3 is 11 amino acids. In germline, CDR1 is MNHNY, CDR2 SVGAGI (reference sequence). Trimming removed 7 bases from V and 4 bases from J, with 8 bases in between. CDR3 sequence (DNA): TGTGCCAGCAATGGGGGGTACGAGCAGTACTTC. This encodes CASNGGYEQYF.

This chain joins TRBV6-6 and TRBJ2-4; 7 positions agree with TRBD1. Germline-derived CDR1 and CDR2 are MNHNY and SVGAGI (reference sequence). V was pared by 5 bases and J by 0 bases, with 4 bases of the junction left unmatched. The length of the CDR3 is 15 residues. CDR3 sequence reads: CASSRQGPAKNIQYF. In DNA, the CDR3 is TGTGCCAGCAGTAGACAGGGTCCAGCCAAAAACATTCAGTACTTC.

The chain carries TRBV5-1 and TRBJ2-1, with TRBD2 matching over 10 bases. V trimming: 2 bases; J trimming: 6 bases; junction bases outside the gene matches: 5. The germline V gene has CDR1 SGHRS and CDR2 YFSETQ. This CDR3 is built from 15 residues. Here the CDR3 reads CASSLLAGGVNEQFF. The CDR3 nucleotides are TGCGCCAGCAGCTTATTAGCGGGAGGCGTCAATGAGCAGTTCTTC.

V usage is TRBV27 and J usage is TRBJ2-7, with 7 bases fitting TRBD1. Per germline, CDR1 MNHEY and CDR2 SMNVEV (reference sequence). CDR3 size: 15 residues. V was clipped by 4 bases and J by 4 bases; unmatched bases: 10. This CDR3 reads CASSSRGQLRYEQYF. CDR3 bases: TGTGCCAGCAGTTCAAGGGGGCAACTTAGGTACGAGCAGTACTTC.

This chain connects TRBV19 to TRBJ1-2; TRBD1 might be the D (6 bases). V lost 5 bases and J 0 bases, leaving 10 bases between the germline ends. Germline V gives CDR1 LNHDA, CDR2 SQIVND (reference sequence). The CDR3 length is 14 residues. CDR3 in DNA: TGTGCCAGTAGTCAGGACAGAGCTAACTATGGCTACACCTTC. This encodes CASSQDRANYGYTF. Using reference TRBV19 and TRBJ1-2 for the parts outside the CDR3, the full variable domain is DGGITQSPKYLFRKEGQNVTLSCEQNLNHDAMYWYRQDPGQGLRLIYYSQIVNDFQKGDIAEGYSVSREKKESFPLTVTSAQKNPTAFYLCASSQDRANYGYTFGSGTRLTVV.

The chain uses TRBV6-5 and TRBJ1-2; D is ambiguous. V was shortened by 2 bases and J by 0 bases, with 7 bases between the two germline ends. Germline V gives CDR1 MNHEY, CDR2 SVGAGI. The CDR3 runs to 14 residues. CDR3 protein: CASSYGVTNYGYTF. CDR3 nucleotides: TGTGCCAGCAGTTACGGGGTAACTAACTATGGCTACACCTTC.

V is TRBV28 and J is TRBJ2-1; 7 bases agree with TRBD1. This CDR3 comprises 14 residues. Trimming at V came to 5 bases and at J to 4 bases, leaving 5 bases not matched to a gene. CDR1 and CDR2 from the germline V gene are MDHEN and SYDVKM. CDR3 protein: CASSTLQGYNEQFF. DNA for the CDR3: TGTGCCAGCAGTACTCTACAGGGGTACAATGAGCAGTTCTTC.

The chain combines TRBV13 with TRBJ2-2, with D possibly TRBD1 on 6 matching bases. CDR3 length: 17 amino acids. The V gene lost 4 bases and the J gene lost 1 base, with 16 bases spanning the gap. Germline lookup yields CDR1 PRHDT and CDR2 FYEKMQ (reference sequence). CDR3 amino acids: CASSSTPGTQNTGELFF. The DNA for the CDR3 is TGTGCCAGCAGCTCGACACCCGGGACACAGAACACCGGGGAGCTGTTTTTT.

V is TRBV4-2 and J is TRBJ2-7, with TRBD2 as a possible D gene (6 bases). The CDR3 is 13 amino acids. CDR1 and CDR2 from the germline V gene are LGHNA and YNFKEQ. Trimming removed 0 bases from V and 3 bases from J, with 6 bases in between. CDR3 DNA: TGTGCCAGCAGCCAAGAGGAGGGCTACGAGCAGTACTTC. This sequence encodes CASSQEEGYEQYF.